These T cell receptor beta chains were read from a single sample in a study of monozygotic twins with inflammatory bowel disease. TCRdb re-called the 5' RACE reads; one entry per CDR3 protein, DNA not given. The sample table sets out about 380,000 distinct CDR3 sequences. Sequencing was done on a sample of blood. Every receptor here comes from a human donor with ulcerative colitis or Crohn's disease, or a healthy co-twin of an affected twin (not recorded which). Both conserved end residues are part of each CDR3.

j_gene,v_gene,CDR3aa
TRBJ2-1,TRBV30,CAGPTSGGANEQFF
TRBJ2-7,TRBV7-9,CASSTWSDRGWTYEQYF
TRBJ2-1,TRBV7-6,CASSRFSGIGNEQFF
TRBJ2-7,TRBV5-1,CASSQIAGTGSSYEQYF
TRBJ2-7,TRBV4-3,CASSQERGLSSYEQYF
TRBJ1-2,TRBV27,CASRPGNRGANYGYTF
TRBJ1-2,TRBV7-9,CASSLMPSGQRYGYTF
TRBJ1-2,TRBV6-5,CASSYGDNYGYTF
TRBJ2-2,TRBV18,CASSPDPGRTGELFF
TRBJ2-7,TRBV6-2/TRBV6-3,CASRPGGVDYEQYF
TRBJ1-3,TRBV4-3,CASSQQGSSGNTIYF
TRBJ2-3,TRBV20-1,CSARRAPSTDTQYF
TRBJ2-7,TRBV29-1,CSVGSVRGLTYEQYF
TRBJ2-7,TRBV20-1,CSAAVIAGGRYEQYF
TRBJ2-5,TRBV20-1,CSAAGGATETQYF
TRBJ1-2,TRBV7-9,CASSPSGGPVLLGYTF
TRBJ2-1,TRBV5-4,CASSDHNNEQFF
TRBJ2-3,TRBV27,CASSLEGAGRTDTQYF
TRBJ2-1,TRBV6-5,CASSYSGVEHNEQFF
TRBJ2-7,TRBV7-2,CASSFGLASYEQYF
TRBJ2-3,TRBV6-1,CASTRNSGGPTDTQYF
TRBJ2-7,TRBV20-1,CSARAPSGGAYEQYF
TRBJ1-4,TRBV4-2,CASSQDRDSLNEKLFF
TRBJ2-1,TRBV9,CASSASTRSYNEQFF
TRBJ2-3,TRBV5-1,CASSFLVTDTQYF
TRBJ2-1,TRBV24-1,CATATGVAYNEQFF
TRBJ1-1,TRBV7-8,CASSFVGTGGADKTEAFF
TRBJ2-3,TRBV12-3/TRBV12-4,CASSSRSGGSTDTQYF
TRBJ2-3,TRBV9,CASSVEDHLRTGLVDTQYF
TRBJ1-2,TRBV19,CASSIRTNYGYTF
TRBJ2-1,TRBV2,CASSEQGWDNEQFF
TRBJ2-5,TRBV5-1,CASSLVGTGEETQYF
TRBJ2-1,TRBV7-9,CASSSPGLSYNEQFF
TRBJ1-2,TRBV7-2,CASSLDAGGNYGYTF
TRBJ2-5,TRBV5-1,CASSLVVSGGPLQTQYF
TRBJ2-5,TRBV5-5,CASSLAAGRETQYF
TRBJ2-7,TRBV19,CASKASGGDSYEQYF